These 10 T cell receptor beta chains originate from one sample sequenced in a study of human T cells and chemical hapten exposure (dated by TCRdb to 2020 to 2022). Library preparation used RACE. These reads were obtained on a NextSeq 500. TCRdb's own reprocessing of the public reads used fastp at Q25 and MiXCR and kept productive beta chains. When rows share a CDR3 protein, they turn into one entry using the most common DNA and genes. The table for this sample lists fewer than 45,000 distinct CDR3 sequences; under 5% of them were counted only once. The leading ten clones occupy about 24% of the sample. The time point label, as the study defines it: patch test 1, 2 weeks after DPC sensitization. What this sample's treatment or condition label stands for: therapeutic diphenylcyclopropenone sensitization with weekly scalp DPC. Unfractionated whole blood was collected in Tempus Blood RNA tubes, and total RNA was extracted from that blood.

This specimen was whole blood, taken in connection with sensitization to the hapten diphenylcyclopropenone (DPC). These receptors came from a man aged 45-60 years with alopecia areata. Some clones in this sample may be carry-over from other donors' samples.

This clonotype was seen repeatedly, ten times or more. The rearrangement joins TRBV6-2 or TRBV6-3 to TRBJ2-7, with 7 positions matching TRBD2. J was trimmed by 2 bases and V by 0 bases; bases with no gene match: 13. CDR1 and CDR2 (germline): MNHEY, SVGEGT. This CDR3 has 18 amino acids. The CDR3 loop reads CASSYSSSFRTRTYEQYF. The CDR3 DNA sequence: TGTGCCAGCAGTTACTCGAGCTCCTTTAGGACTAGGACCTACGAGCAGTACTTC.

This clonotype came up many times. The chain's CDR3 is CASTLGDLQETQYF. The CDR3 DNA is TGTGCCAGCACCCTGGGGGACCTTCAAGAGACCCAGTACTTC. The chain has TRBV5-6 and TRBJ2-5; tentatively, D is TRBD1 or TRBD2 (5 bases each). With 6 bases removed from V and 2 bases from J, the gap between germline ends came to 14 bases. This CDR3 region has 14 residues. Per germline, CDR1 SGHDT and CDR2 YYEEEE.

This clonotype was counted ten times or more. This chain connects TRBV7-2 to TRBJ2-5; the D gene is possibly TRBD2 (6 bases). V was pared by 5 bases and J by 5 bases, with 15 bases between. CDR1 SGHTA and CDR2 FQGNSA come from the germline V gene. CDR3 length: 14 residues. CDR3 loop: CASSLGLPTETQYF. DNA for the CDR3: TGTGCCAGCAGCCTCGGACTACCGACCGAGACCCAGTACTTC. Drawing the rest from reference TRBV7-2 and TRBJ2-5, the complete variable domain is GAGVSQSPSNKVTEKGKDVELRCDPISGHTALYWYRQSLGQGLEFLIYFQGNSAPDKSGLPSDRFSAERTGGSVSTLTIQRTQQEDSAVYLCASSLGLPTETQYFGPGTRLLVL.

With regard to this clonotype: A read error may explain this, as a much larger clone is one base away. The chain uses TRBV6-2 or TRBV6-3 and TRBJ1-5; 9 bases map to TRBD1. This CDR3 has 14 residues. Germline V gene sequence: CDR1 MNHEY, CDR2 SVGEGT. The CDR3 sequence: CASGRDRVYQLQHF. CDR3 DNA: TGTGCCAGCGGGAGGGACAGGGTGTATCAGCTCCAGCATTTT.

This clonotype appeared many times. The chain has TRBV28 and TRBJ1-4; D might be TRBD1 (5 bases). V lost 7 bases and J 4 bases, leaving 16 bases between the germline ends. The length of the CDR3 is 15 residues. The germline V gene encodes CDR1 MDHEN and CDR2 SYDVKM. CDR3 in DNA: TGTGCCAGCACCCCTGGGGGGGGGTTTAATGAAAAACTGTTTTTT. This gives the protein CASTPGGGFNEKLFF.

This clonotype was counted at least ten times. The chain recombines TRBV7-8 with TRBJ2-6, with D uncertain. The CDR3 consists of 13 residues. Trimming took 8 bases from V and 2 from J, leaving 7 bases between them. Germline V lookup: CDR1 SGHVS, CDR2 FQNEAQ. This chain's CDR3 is CASGQTGANVLTF. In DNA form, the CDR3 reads TGTGCCAGCGGCCAGACTGGGGCCAACGTCCTGACTTTC.

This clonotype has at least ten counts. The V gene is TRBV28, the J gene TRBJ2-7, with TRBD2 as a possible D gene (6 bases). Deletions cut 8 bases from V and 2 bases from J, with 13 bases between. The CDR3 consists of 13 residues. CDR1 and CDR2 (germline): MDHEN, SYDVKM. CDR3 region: CASRRSGPYEQYF. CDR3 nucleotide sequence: TGTGCCAGCCGGAGAAGCGGGCCCTACGAGCAGTACTTC.

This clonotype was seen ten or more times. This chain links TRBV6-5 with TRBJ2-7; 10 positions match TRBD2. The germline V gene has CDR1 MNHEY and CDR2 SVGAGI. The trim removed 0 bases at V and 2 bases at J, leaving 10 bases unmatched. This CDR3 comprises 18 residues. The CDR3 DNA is TGTGCCAGCAGTTACTCGCGGGAGTTAGCGGGAGGTGCCTACGAGCAGTACTTC. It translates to CASSYSRELAGGAYEQYF.

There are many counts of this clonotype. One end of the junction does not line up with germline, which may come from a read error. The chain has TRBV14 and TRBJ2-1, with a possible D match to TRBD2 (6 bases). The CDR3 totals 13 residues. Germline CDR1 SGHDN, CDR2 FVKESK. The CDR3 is CASSQGGVTGLIF. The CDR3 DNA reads TGTGCCAGCAGCCAAGGGGGGGTGACTGGTTTGATCTTC. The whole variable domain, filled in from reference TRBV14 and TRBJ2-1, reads EAGVTQFPSHSVIEKGQTVTLRCDPISGHDNLYWYRRVMGKEIKFLLHFVKESKQDESGMPNNRFLAERTGGTYSTLKVQPAELEDSGVYFCASSQGGVTGLIFGPGTRLTVL.

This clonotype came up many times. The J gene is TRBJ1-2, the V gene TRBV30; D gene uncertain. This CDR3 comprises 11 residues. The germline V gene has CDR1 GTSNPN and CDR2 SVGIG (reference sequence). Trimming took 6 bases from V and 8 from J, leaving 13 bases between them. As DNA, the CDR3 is TGTGCCTGCCTAGGGCCAGCGGGCTACACCTTC. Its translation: CACLGPAGYTF.